Below, one TCR beta chain is given with its context. It was with 60 Vbeta and 13 Jbeta primers that the PCR ran. Profiled with immunoSEQ multiplex PCR; TCRdb holds only in-frame clones, not every one. The sample data list more than 200,000 clones. The data were obtained in a study of cytomegalovirus exposure and HLA in healthy donors. The germline V gene encodes CDR1 WSHSY and CDR2 SAAADI. V dropped 6 bases and J dropped 6; count of bases not matched to a gene: 7. The CDR3 has 13 residues. The V call is TRBV10-2, the J call TRBJ1-1; 7 bases line up with TRBD1. This TCR was sampled from a woman in her 30s in good health and CMV-seropositive. Sequencing was performed on PBMCs. CDR3 nucleotide sequence: TGCGCCAGCAGGGTTGACAGGGAATCTGAAGCTTTCTTT. Translation: CASRVDRESEAFF.